The T cell receptor beta chain under discussion was sequenced for a study of blood T cell repertoires in COVID-19. The overall study: Researchers got acute and convalescent COVID-19 samples from the United States, Italy and Spain. Sources were T cells, B-cell-depleted T cells, or PBMCs; the material itself was cDNA or gDNA.

How the authors handled the data: By means of reference gene primer amplification, nucleated cell counts were estimated. The repertoire was sequenced with immunoSEQ multiplex PCR; TCRdb's copy has only in-frame clones and lacks some. V and J calls and clone size are given by that table; D and trimming were obtained from the DNA. The sample consists of under 130,000 clones, roughly nine tenths of them appearing once. Germline trimming cut 5 bases from V and 6 bases from J; bases unmatched to any gene: 6. The CDR3 covers 14 residues. Germline V gene sequence: CDR1 SGHTA, CDR2 FQGNSA. The sequenced sample was peripheral blood. The chain uses TRBV7-2 and TRBJ2-1; 8 bases fit TRBD2. This sequence was found in a woman in her fifties or sixties with acute or convalescent COVID-19. The CDR3, as DNA: TGTGCCAGCAGCCGCCCGACTAGCGTCAATGAGCAGTTCTTC. Translation: CASSRPTSVNEQFF.